Following are 5 T cell receptor beta chains from one sample sequenced in a study of OX40 agonist ivuxolimab in advanced cancers. Some clones are missing from TCRdb's copy, which holds only in-frame ones; the method was immunoSEQ multiplex PCR. The table includes more than 75,000 clones, around nine tenths detected once. Specimen: CD4+ or CD8+ T cells sorted from blood, collected in a trial of the OX40 agonist ivuxolimab. The receptors stem from an adult with an advanced solid tumor such as melanoma, head and neck, liver or kidney cancer.

Written as DNA, the CDR3 is TGTGCCTGGAGTCGCCACTACGAGCAGTACTTC. Translating gives CAWSRHYEQYF. The rearrangement joins TRBV30 to TRBJ2-7, with D unresolved. CDR1 and CDR2 from the germline V gene are GTSNPN and SVGIG (reference sequence). The V end lost 2 bases, the J end lost 3 bases, and 5 bases lay between the germline ends. This CDR3 has 11 amino acids.

CDR3 in amino acids: CASSYRPTGYEQYF. The CDR3 DNA is TGTGCCAGCAGTTACCGACCCACCGGATACGAGCAGTACTTC. The rearrangement joins TRBV6-5 to TRBJ2-7; no definite D call. This CDR3 has 14 residues. Trimming cost V 2 bases and J 4 bases, with 12 bases left between them. CDR1 and CDR2 from the germline V gene are MNHEY and SVGAGI.

This clone is a singleton in its sample. This chain connects TRBV11-3 to TRBJ2-2; the D is unclear. The CDR3 has 14 residues. Trimming took 7 bases from V and 2 from J, leaving 11 bases between them. Germline V lookup: CDR1 SGHNT, CDR2 YENEEA. The CDR3 sequence is CASKESHNTGELFF. The CDR3 coding sequence is TGTGCCAGCAAAGAGAGCCACAACACCGGGGAGCTGTTTTTT. Variable domain in full (rest from reference TRBV11-3 and TRBJ2-2): EAGVVQSPRYKIIEKKQPVAFWCNPISGHNTLYWYLQNLGQGPELLIRYENEEAVDDSQLPKDRFSAERLKGVDSTLKIQPAELGDSAVYLCASKESHNTGELFFGEGSRLTVL.

The rearrangement joins TRBV5-4 to TRBJ2-3; unclear D gene. CDR3 length: 15 amino acids. From germline, CDR1 is SGHNT and CDR2 YYREEE (reference sequence). The germline V and J ends were trimmed by 0 bases and 0 bases, with 8 bases remaining between them. The CDR3 DNA follows: TGTGCCAGCAGCTTGGTGTCGGACAGCACAGATACGCAGTATTTT. Amino acids: CASSLVSDSTDTQYF.

This clone was found a few times. This chain uses TRBV5-8 with TRBJ2-7; the D call may be TRBD1 or TRBD2 (5 bases each). Germline V lookup: CDR1 SGHTS, CDR2 YDEGEE. This CDR3 has 11 residues. V was trimmed by 6 bases and J by 4 bases, leaving 8 bases between them. The CDR3 spells CASMGEYEQYF. For the CDR3, the DNA is TGTGCCAGCATGGGGGAGTACGAGCAGTACTTC.